The rows below give T cell receptor beta chains drawn from one sample of a study of T cells after posttransplantation cyclophosphamide. The repertoire was sequenced with immunoSEQ multiplex PCR; TCRdb's copy has only in-frame clones and lacks some. There are about 14,000 clones in the sample, none observed a single time. The material sequenced was PBMCs, taken 950 to 1,200 days after allogeneic stem cell transplant with posttransplant cyclophosphamide. These receptors came from a female patient between 40 and 50 years old who received an allogeneic stem cell transplant from a related donor, was CMV-positive, and had no GVHD. Part of the T cells may come from the graft donor. Both conserved end residues are part of each CDR3. The D gene is left open where the match is weak. Some rows mark clone size as missing; the rest say once, few, many or name a class of expanded clone.

j_gene,abundance,v_gene,d_gene,CDR3aa,CDR3nt
TRBJ2-2,NA,TRBV6-1,TRBD1,CASRRTGVRGELFF,TGTGCCAGCAGGAGGACAGGGGTGCGCGGGGAGCTGTTTTTT
TRBJ1-5,many,TRBV19,NA,CASSGSGGDNQPQHF,TGTGCCAGTAGTGGATCGGGAGGGGATAATCAGCCCCAGCATTTT
TRBJ1-2,many,TRBV12-5,NA,CASGFSNYGYTF,TGTGCTAGTGGTTTCTCCAACTATGGCTACACCTTC
TRBJ1-2,few,TRBV7-8,TRBD1,CASSVPSLGQGINYGYTF,TGTGCCAGCAGCGTTCCCTCCTTAGGACAGGGGATTAACTATGGCTACACCTTC
TRBJ2-7,few,TRBV9,NA,CASSFKQGTAYEQYF,TGTGCCAGCAGCTTCAAGCAGGGGACGGCCTACGAGCAGTACTTC
TRBJ2-3,many,TRBV7-9,TRBD1,CASSIGGTGHGDTQYF,TGTGCCAGCAGCATAGGGGGGACAGGGCACGGGGATACGCAGTATTTT
TRBJ1-3,many,TRBV13,TRBD1,CASSAGGVLGNTIYF,TGTGCCAGCAGCGCAGGGGGAGTATTGGGAAACACCATATATTTT
TRBJ2-2,many,TRBV9,TRBD1,CASSYLTGLNTGELFF,TGTGCCAGCAGCTACTTGACAGGGCTGAACACCGGGGAGCTGTTTTTT
TRBJ1-3,few,TRBV18,NA,CASSPLPKGSSGNTIYF,TGTGCCAGCTCACCCCTACCCAAAGGGAGCTCTGGAAACACCATATATTTT
TRBJ1-1,NA,TRBV2,NA,CASSYDYIQEAFF,TGTGCCAGCAGTTACGACTATATTCAAGAAGCTTTCTTT
TRBJ1-2,many,TRBV28,NA,CASQQGGSYGYTF,TGTGCCAGCCAACAGGGTGGGAGCTATGGCTACACCTTC
TRBJ2-6,many,TRBV9,TRBD1,CASSVLARGSGANVLTF,TGTGCCAGCAGCGTACTGGCCAGGGGGTCTGGGGCCAACGTCCTGACTTTC
TRBJ1-2,NA,TRBV5-6,NA,CASSLARTTYGYTF,TGTGCCAGCAGCTTGGCCAGGACAACGTATGGCTACACCTTC
TRBJ2-1,many,TRBV27,TRBD2,CASSLGALGGLRVEQFF,TGTGCCAGCAGTTTAGGGGCCCTGGGAGGGCTTCGCGTTGAGCAGTTCTTC
TRBJ2-2,many,TRBV29-1,TRBD2,CSVSNDPGRRGAGELFF,TGCAGCGTTTCGAATGACCCAGGGCGTCGGGGGGCCGGGGAGCTGTTTTTT
TRBJ2-5,many,TRBV10-2,NA,CASSQVAQETQYF,TGCGCCAGCAGCCAGGTGGCCCAAGAGACCCAGTACTTC
TRBJ1-2,many,TRBV5-4,NA,CASSFAGERIDGYTF,TGTGCCAGCAGCTTCGCAGGGGAAAGGATTGATGGCTACACCTTC
TRBJ2-3,few,TRBV2,NA,CASSEGLFVSTDTQYF,TGTGCCAGCAGTGAAGGACTGTTCGTCAGCACAGATACGCAGTATTTT
TRBJ1-1,few,TRBV6-5,NA,CASSYSGGAEAFF,TGTGCCAGCAGTTACTCCGGAGGCGCTGAAGCTTTCTTT
TRBJ2-5,many,TRBV10-3,TRBD2,CAISGGGETQYF,TGTGCCATCAGTGGGGGGGGAGAGACCCAGTACTTC
TRBJ2-2,many,TRBV4-1,NA,CASSQDTSGISGELFF,TGCGCCAGCAGCCAAGATACCTCAGGGATCTCCGGGGAGCTGTTTTTT
TRBJ2-5,many,TRBV5-1,NA,CASSWDNEETQYF,TGCGCCAGCAGCTGGGACAACGAAGAGACCCAGTACTTC
TRBJ2-2,many,TRBV5-4,TRBD1,CASSSGSNPGQGNTGELFF,TGTGCCAGCAGCTCAGGCTCCAACCCGGGACAGGGGAACACCGGGGAGCTGTTTTTT
TRBJ2-7,NA,TRBV7-8,TRBD1,CASATGAAFYEQYF,TGTGCCAGCGCAACAGGGGCCGCTTTCTACGAGCAGTACTTC
TRBJ2-7,many,TRBV7-2,NA,CASSLTRGAPYEQYF,TGTGCCAGCAGCTTAACCCGGGGGGCTCCCTACGAGCAGTACTTC
TRBJ2-7,NA,TRBV9,NA,CASSIKQKTAYEQYF,TGTGCCAGCAGCATCAAACAGAAGACGGCATACGAGCAGTACTTC
TRBJ1-1,many,TRBV29-1,NA,CSVNGGSTEAFF,TGCAGCGTCAACGGAGGTAGCACTGAAGCTTTCTTT
TRBJ1-2,NA,TRBV9,TRBD1,CASSVGIDRVRNYGYTF,TGTGCCAGCAGCGTAGGGATCGACAGGGTTCGCAACTATGGCTACACCTTC
TRBJ1-5,many,TRBV7-2,NA,CASSPQRSNQPQHF,TGTGCCAGCAGCCCTCAGAGGAGCAATCAGCCCCAGCATTTT
TRBJ2-7,few,TRBV7-8,NA,CASTQPRGTSYEQYF,TGTGCCAGCACCCAGCCCAGGGGAACCTCCTACGAGCAGTACTTC
TRBJ1-1,few,TRBV19,TRBD1,CASRTGQAGAEAFF,TGTGCCAGTAGGACTGGACAGGCCGGCGCTGAAGCTTTCTTT
TRBJ2-5,many,TRBV2,TRBD1,CASRGLPGQGMQETQYF,TGTGCCAGCAGAGGCCTGCCGGGACAGGGGATGCAAGAGACCCAGTACTTC
TRBJ1-2,many,TRBV5-1,NA,CASSLEIGGGYGYTF,TGCGCCAGCAGCTTGGAGATTGGAGGAGGCTATGGCTACACCTTC
TRBJ2-4,many,TRBV19,TRBD1,CASSEDRGSTKNIQYF,TGTGCCAGTAGTGAAGACAGGGGTAGTACCAAAAACATTCAGTACTTC
TRBJ2-3,many,TRBV6-4,TRBD2,CASSKTSDGTDTQYF,TGTGCCAGCAGTAAGACTAGCGACGGCACAGATACGCAGTATTTT
TRBJ2-3,many,TRBV14,NA,CASSGQGGADTQYF,TGTGCCAGCAGTGGGCAGGGGGGTGCAGATACGCAGTATTTT
TRBJ2-7,many,TRBV27,NA,CASSLSTGNEQYF,TGTGCCAGCAGTTTATCGACGGGGAACGAGCAGTACTTC
TRBJ1-5,many,TRBV7-8,NA,CASSLERDQPQHF,TGTGCCAGCAGCTTAGAACGGGATCAGCCCCAGCATTTT
TRBJ1-3,many,TRBV29-1,TRBD1,CSVEETGIGNTIYF,TGCAGCGTTGAAGAGACAGGGATTGGAAACACCATATATTTT
TRBJ1-1,many,TRBV6-5,NA,CASSSDRSYEAFF,TGTGCCAGCAGTTCTGACAGGTCCTATGAAGCTTTCTTT
TRBJ1-2,many,TRBV10-3,TRBD1,CAISVAGTGFRGYGYTF,TGTGCCATCAGTGTTGCCGGGACAGGGTTTCGGGGCTATGGCTACACCTTC
TRBJ2-7,many,TRBV9,NA,CASSEGGGYEQYF,TGTGCCAGCAGCGAGGGAGGGGGCTACGAGCAGTACTTC
TRBJ2-2,many,TRBV25-1,NA,CASRNTGNTGELFF,TGTGCCAGCAGAAACACAGGGAACACCGGGGAGCTGTTTTTT
TRBJ1-1,many,TRBV5-1,TRBD1,CASSLPRDRETNTEAFF,TGCGCCAGCAGCTTGCCCCGAGACAGGGAGACTAACACTGAAGCTTTCTTT
TRBJ1-1,many,TRBV9,NA,CASSVEDRADSNRESNTEAFF,TGTGCCAGCAGCGTAGAAGACCGGGCGGACTCGAACCGAGAGTCGAACACTGAAGCTTTCTTT
TRBJ1-3,many,TRBV13,NA,CASSSGLSGGNTIYF,TGTGCCAGCAGCTCCGGGTTATCGGGTGGAAACACCATATATTTT
TRBJ1-1,many,TRBV2,TRBD1,CASSSRTGKGAEAFF,TGTGCCAGCAGTTCTCGGACAGGGAAGGGGGCTGAAGCTTTCTTT
TRBJ1-6,NA,TRBV10-3,NA,CAISELDFGRDDSPPHF,TGTGCCATCAGTGAGTTGGATTTCGGCAGGGATGATTCACCCCCCCACTTT
TRBJ1-2,many,TRBV28,NA,CASGFWGGSGVGYTF,TGTGCCAGCGGATTCTGGGGTGGGAGCGGGGTCGGCTACACCTTC
TRBJ2-1,NA,TRBV4-1,NA,CASSSPSRMMNEQFF,TGCGCCAGCAGCTCCCCTAGCCGGATGATGAATGAGCAGTTCTTC
TRBJ2-7,few,TRBV13,NA,CASSLELQEYEQYF,TGTGCCAGCAGCTTAGAATTACAGGAATACGAGCAGTACTTC
TRBJ2-6,few,TRBV12-2,NA,CASPVKGRATGGSGANVLTF,TGTGCAAGTCCAGTCAAGGGCCGTGCGACAGGGGGTTCTGGGGCCAACGTCCTGACTTTC
TRBJ2-7,few,TRBV2,NA,CAREAKEREGEQYF,TGTGCCAGAGAAGCTAAGGAGAGGGAAGGCGAGCAGTACTTC
TRBJ1-1,few,TRBV6-5,NA,CASSYGGGAAFEAFF,TGTGCCAGCAGTTACGGGGGGGGCGCCGCTTTTGAAGCTTTCTTT
TRBJ2-7,NA,TRBV15,TRBD2,CATSRESSGDEQYF,TGTGCCACCAGCAGAGAAAGTAGCGGGGACGAGCAGTACTTC
TRBJ1-2,NA,TRBV5-1,TRBD1,CASSPLGDDRGQGYTF,TGCGCCAGCAGCCCCTTGGGGGACGACAGGGGGCAAGGCTACACCTTC
TRBJ2-7,many,TRBV2,TRBD1,CASSPGQGANEQYF,TGTGCCAGCAGTCCGGGACAGGGGGCCAACGAGCAGTACTTC